This T cell receptor (beta chain) was captured in a study of cytomegalovirus exposure and HLA in healthy donors (dated 2017 in TCRdb). About the study as a whole: An earlier analysis of fewer than 750 of the donors reported 250 to 350 Gb of sequence data and 90 million to 120 million unique TCR beta sequences obtained from roughly 180 million T cells. Among the roughly 410 genotyped donors, around 79% belonged to the genetic ancestry cluster associated with self-reported Caucasian donors. The aim of the study was to test whether cataloging public T cell receptors could identify signatures of past pathogen exposure. To predict cytomegalovirus infection status, the study brought together high-throughput TCR immunosequencing, statistical association of individual TCRs with disease status, and machine learning. A separate validation cohort of about 110 different subjects was used in addition to the approximately 640-subject first cohort. Donor age, sex, ethnicity and CMV serostatus were collected together with the repertoire data. Approximately 310 gigabases of sequencing data and 80 million or so unique TCR sequences were included in an early release covering 500 to 750 HLA-typed donors. An earlier analysis of some 500 of the donors used high-throughput TCR beta sequencing to judge whether each TCR beta V gene segment behaved as functional or pseudogenic. Class I and class II HLA loci were covered by the typing at four-digit resolution. The number of typed donors differed by locus: about 620-640 for A, B, C, DRB1 and DQB1; 522 for DQA1; 606 for DPA1; and roughly 450 for DPB1. All discovery cohort repertoires had been generated on a single sequencing platform. In a later genetic analysis, genome-wide SNP genotypes for about 65% of the roughly 700 donors were used, and that subset was treated as a discovery cohort. A later analysis re-examined previously published TCR beta repertoires from more than 650 donors and added high-resolution HLA genotyping to investigate patterns of TCR occurrence. On average, roughly 250,000 unique TCR beta nucleotide sequences were sequenced per donor among 398 genotyped donors of the cohort, with 15% to 20% of those sequences being non-productive. Rather than drawing on any new phenotypic data, the later analysis identified candidate immune exposures from TCR beta sequences and the way those sequences occurred across donors. The study used immunosequencing to profile the T cell repertoires of approximately 690 subjects and linked those repertoires to cytomegalovirus serostatus. Four or five DR-DQ haplotypes were treated as single units for association and clustering because of strong linkage in the cohort.

In total, roughly 710 healthy bone marrow donors made up the cohort. All cohort members were sampled while nominally healthy, although unrecorded immune exposures were likely present. The donor was CMV seronegative and was included in the group of approximately 350 seronegative cohort members. A peripheral blood sample was collected from each donor, and TCR beta sequencing was performed on peripheral blood mononuclear cells. The Qiagen DNeasy Blood Extraction Kit was used to extract genomic DNA from the blood cell samples. Regarding this clone: This clone's antigen is unknown. Per-base qualities were not stored, and no clone one base away is much larger.

In the germline V gene, CDR1 corresponds to ENHRY and CDR2 to SYGVKD. The CDR3 starts with the cysteine, ends with the phenylalanine, and has 12 residues. Of all the DNA, just the CDR3 is kept, 36 bases in frame from base 1. V is clipped by 0 bases and J by 6 bases, and the sequence between their germline boundaries is 3 bases long. Preparation of the library involved the immunoSEQ multiplex PCR assay. For the multiplex PCR, a mixture combining 60 forward primers for TCR Vbeta segments and 13 reverse primers for TCR Jbeta segments was used. A multiplex PCR assay on genomic DNA amplified the CDR3 region of rearranged TCR beta genes. Amplified TCR beta libraries were sequenced as 87-base-pair reads on the Illumina HiSeq System. The study's processing was this. A later analysis tallied roughly 76 million unique TCR beta chains across the 700 or so repertoires, and around 12 million of those chains were shared by two or more donors. Raw reads were error-corrected and collapsed into unique sequences by a nearest-neighbor algorithm in which closely related sequences were merged to remove PCR and sequencing errors. Alignment of CDR3 sequences to IMGT reference sequences was used to assign V, D and J gene segments. Each retained sequence needed at least a six-nucleotide match to both a V gene segment and a J gene segment. Rearrangements were called productive when the CDR3 lacked stop codons and stayed in frame with V and J; all others were non-productive. Following IMGT convention, CDR3 was defined as the stretch from the second conserved V-encoded cysteine to the conserved J-encoded phenylalanine. The earlier analysis of roughly 590 of the donors excluded any sequence lacking an unambiguous match to a single V gene segment. An earlier analysis of some 610 of the donors called V segments functional above 56.7% productive rearrangements and segregating when the between-donor standard deviation exceeded 5%. To diagnose cytomegalovirus status from the catalog of TCR beta chain sequences, a statistical classification framework was built. In a later analysis, V and J genes were assigned by comparing TCR nucleotide sequences against IMGT/GENE-DB human TR gene sequences. In a later analysis, CDR3 sequences and most-parsimonious VDJ recombination scenarios were assigned using the TCRdist pipeline. In a later analysis, every TCR beta chain was defined by the combination of its CDR3 amino acid sequence and its V-gene family, and reads without a unique V-gene family were dropped. In a later analysis, approximately 640 highly shared, low-generation-probability nucleotide sequences were removed to address suspected cross-contamination and a sequencing artifact. In a later analysis, a clonal expansion index was calculated for each public chain from normalized within-repertoire ranks of inferred template counts. In a later analysis, generation probabilities were computed with a VDJ recombination model fitted to out-of-frame rearrangements, and the resulting probabilities were checked against IGoR. Hypergeometric tests were used in a later analysis to score TCR-TCR, TCR-HLA and TCR-CMV co-occurrence, with a repertoire-size bias correction applied to the TCR pairs. To estimate false discovery rates, a later analysis permuted the HLA or CMV assignments 20 times. In a later analysis, co-occurring TCRs were grouped using DBSCAN, and TCRdist sequence similarity was added for clustering within HLA-allele-positive subsets. For co-occurrence clustering, repertoires with fewer than 30,000 or more than 120,000 public chains were excluded, along with five or six repertoires with anomalous nucleotide sharing. Held by TCRdb, this immuneACCESS table contains in-frame sequences only and omits some clones. Under half of the omission traces to an unresolved V gene where checked; the cause of the rest is unknown. For V, J and clone size, that table is used; D and trimming come from the DNA. The sample has around 130,000 clones on record, more than 8% of them singletons. The ten largest clonotypes hold 5.5% of the sample.

What the authors observed across the whole study: In vitro tests confirmed that three of the cytomegalovirus-associated TCR beta chains recognize cytomegalovirus antigens. In a later analysis, HLA-associated TCR beta chains were found to be more clonally expanded and to have lower generation probabilities than equally common non-associated chains. The cohort was sequenced for TCR beta chains only, and without alpha or paired-chain data the features that could be detected were limited. An earlier analysis of approximately 600 of the donors showed that most TCR beta V segments appeared in productive rearrangements either about 87% or about 30% of the time, which broadly matched IMGT annotations. Most TCR sequences were seen in very few donors, while some public TCRs were found in many individuals. A later analysis reported that several top co-occurrence clusters appeared linked to parvovirus B19, influenza, CMV and Epstein-Barr virus. Linkage disequilibrium might explain the correlated functional status among segregating V segments, but an unknown experimental factor could not be excluded. Cytomegalovirus status was reported to be diagnosed by the classifier with high specificity and sensitivity in both the original and validation cohorts. According to a later genetic analysis, donors in an Asian-associated ancestry cluster had fewer N-insertions in productive TCRs than the approximately 670-donor mean. A further reported finding was that TCR beta sequences accurately predicted the HLA-A and HLA-B alleles for most subjects in the first cohort. The study gave a list of 150 to 200 TCR beta chains associated with cytomegalovirus. Because counts were too low, 15 to 20 rarely observed V segments, including chromosome 9 orphons, were excluded from the earlier analysis of fewer than 650 of the donors. According to a later analysis, TCR association rates differed among HLA loci, with DRB1 alleles showing the most associated TCRs and HLA-C alleles showing the fewest. For the cohort, immune exposure information was limited to CMV serostatus. A later analysis found that most CMV-associated TCR beta chains appeared HLA-restricted, with HLA associations seemingly driven largely by CMV exposure. The authors suggested that the approach could potentially be generalized to other disease states and immunological phenotypes. Roughly uniform sequencing depth across donors was assumed in presence/absence analyses, although this assumption may not hold. A cluster of highly shared sequence variants was judged likely to be a technical artifact of the sequencing pipeline. Because HLA typing was missing for some donors at each locus, association tests included only the typed subset. In a later analysis, some 17,000 TCR beta sequences were associated with specific HLA alleles at a false discovery rate of 0.05. V-gene and J-gene trimming of TCR beta chains was associated with a missense DCLRE1C variant in a later genetic analysis, and the association was replicated in an independent cohort. When HLA alleles, especially DR and DQ, strongly co-occurred, TCR associations were difficult to assign to individual alleles. The 87-base-pair reads could not distinguish some IMGT-functional V segments, including TRBV6-2 and TRBV6-3, so those segments were excluded.

This clonotype was obtained from a man in his forties in good health and CMV-seronegative. Sequenced material: PBMCs. The rearrangement combines TRBV10-3 with TRBJ2-1; a confident D gene designation cannot be given. CDR3 reads: CAISESVNEQFF. Here is the DNA: TGTGCCATCAGTGAGTCCGTCAATGAGCAGTTCTTC.